A single sample is the source of the 2 T cell receptor beta chains below, sequenced in a study of blood T cell repertoires in COVID-19. Sequencing used immunoSEQ multiplex PCR; TCRdb keeps in-frame clones, though not all of them. Of some 83,000 clones in the sample, approximately 88% were seen once. Sequenced input: peripheral blood. All receptors come from a woman older than 75 with active or convalescent COVID-19.

CDR3 coding DNA: TGTGCCAGCAGCTCGTCCGGGACAGCGGGCACTGAAGCTTTCTTT. As protein: CASSSSGTAGTEAFF. The chain is built from TRBV11-2 and TRBJ1-1; 7 nucleotides line up with TRBD1. Germline V lookup: CDR1 SGHAT, CDR2 FQNNGV. The V gene end was trimmed by 4 bases and the J gene end by 4 bases; junction bases not matched to a gene: 9. The CDR3 runs to 15 residues.

The chain is built from TRBV18 and TRBJ2-6; maybe TRBD2 (6 bases). With 1 base removed from V and 2 bases from J, the gap between germline ends came to 9 bases. This CDR3 is built from 16 residues. Germline values: CDR1 KGHSH, CDR2 LQKENI. The CDR3, as DNA: TGTGCCAGCTCACCACGGGCGGGGACTGGGGCCAACGTCCTGACTTTC. Protein: CASSPRAGTGANVLTF.